Shown below are 16 T cell receptor beta chains from a single sample sequenced in a study of human T cells and chemical hapten exposure. Using its own MiXCR run on the RACE reads, TCRdb lists one record per CDR3 protein. The sample has roughly 250,000 distinct CDR3 sequences; around 9.3% are singletons. Time point given: pre-sensitization, week 0. As for treatment: therapeutic diphenylcyclopropenone sensitization with weekly scalp DPC. The sequencing here drew on whole blood, taken in connection with sensitization to the hapten diphenylcyclopropenone (DPC). Receptor source: a woman in her forties with alopecia areata. Some clones in this sample may be carry-over from other donors' samples.

The chain joins TRBV7-2 to TRBJ2-5; possibly TRBD1 for D (6 bases). The germline CDR1 and CDR2 sequences are SGHTA and FQGNSA. The CDR3 is made up of 13 amino acids. With 3 bases removed from V and 8 bases from J, the gap between germline ends came to 13 bases. CDR3 region: CASSLDSPSTQYF. The CDR3 DNA follows: TGTGCCAGCAGCTTGGACAGCCCATCCACCCAGTACTTC.

This clonotype was found a few times. This chain links TRBV5-1 with TRBJ2-1, with D perhaps TRBD2 (6 bases). Germline values: CDR1 SGHRS, CDR2 YFSETQ. The CDR3 loop spans 14 amino acids. The V end lost 0 bases, the J end lost 4 bases, and 8 bases lay between the germline ends. CDR3 region: CASSLEGTYNEQFF. The CDR3 bases are TGCGCCAGCAGCTTGGAGGGGACTTACAATGAGCAGTTCTTC.

This clonotype came up many times. V and J are TRBV12-3 or TRBV12-4 and TRBJ2-6, with D hard to call. This CDR3 comprises 16 residues. The germline V and J ends were trimmed by 4 bases and 0 bases, with 10 bases remaining between them. The CDR3 spells CASSSATFSGANVLTF. CDR3 nucleotides: TGTGCCAGCAGTTCTGCGACTTTCTCTGGGGCCAACGTCCTGACTTTC.

The CDR3 nucleotides are TGTGCCAGCACCCCCCCAGACAGTCTTAGCAATCAGCCCCAGCATTTT. Its protein product is CASTPPDSLSNQPQHF. The rearrangement links TRBV2 to TRBJ1-5, with D possibly being TRBD1 (5 bases). The length of the CDR3 is 16 residues. Looked up from germline, CDR1 is SNHLY and CDR2 is FYNNEI. V lost 7 bases, J lost 0 bases, and 16 bases lay in between.

The J gene is TRBJ1-1, the V gene TRBV5-6; perhaps TRBD1 as D (5 bases). Trimming stripped 4 bases from V and 8 bases from J, with 21 bases between. Germline V gene data show CDR1 as SGHDT and CDR2 as YYEEEE. The CDR3 has 15 amino acids. The CDR3 nucleotides read TGTGCCAGCAGCCCCCTCCCGGGGGACGAACGGGAAGCTTTCTTT. This gives the protein CASSPLPGDEREAFF.

This clonotype has only a few counts. This chain links TRBV6-5 with TRBJ1-6; tentatively, D is TRBD1 (6 bases). Looked up from germline, CDR1 is MNHEY and CDR2 is SVGAGI. Trimming cost V 7 bases and J 6 bases, with 10 bases left between them. The CDR3 runs 13 residues. For the CDR3, the DNA is TGTGCCAGCATGAGGGGGGGTAATTCACCCCTCCACTTT. It specifies CASMRGGNSPLHF.

This clonotype has more than one count but fewer than ten. The rearrangement uses TRBV7-9 and TRBJ1-2, with D tentatively TRBD1 (6 bases). V lost 1 base and J 2 bases, leaving 17 bases between the germline ends. The CDR3 sequence is 17 residues long. Germline lookup yields CDR1 SEHNR and CDR2 FQNEAQ (reference sequence). CDR3 DNA: TGTGCCAGCAGCTTAGAGGTTCAAGGACAGTGGAACTATGGCTACACCTTC. Amino acids: CASSLEVQGQWNYGYTF.

This clonotype was found once. It may be a read error: a sequence one base away is much more abundant. The J gene is TRBJ2-3, the V gene TRBV20-1, with unresolved D. CDR1 and CDR2 (germline): DFQATT, SNEGSKA (reference sequence). This CDR3 is 13 amino acids long. The CDR3 protein is CSAGEPGADTQYF. The CDR3 DNA follows: TGCAGTGCTGGAGAACCCGGAGCAGATACGCAGTATTTT.

V and J are TRBV18 and TRBJ1-4, with unresolved D. The CDR3 runs to 11 residues. V was cut by 3 bases and J by 5 bases, with 1 base left in between. Looked up from germline, CDR1 is KGHSH and CDR2 is LQKENI. For the CDR3, the DNA is TGTGCCAGCTCACCGAATGAAAAACTGTTTTTT. This encodes CASSPNEKLFF. Complete variable domain (other parts from reference TRBV18 and TRBJ1-4): NAGVMQNPRHLVRRRGQEARLRCSPMKGHSHVYWYRQLPEEGLKFMVYLQKENIIDESGMPKERFSAEFPKEGPSILRIQQVVRGDSAAYFCASSPNEKLFFGSGTQLSVL.

This clonotype was counted between two and nine times. V gene TRBV9 combines with J gene TRBJ2-1, with D maybe TRBD2 (6 bases). Germline CDR1 is SGDLS and CDR2 is YYNGEE. The V gene lost 0 bases and the J gene lost 3 bases, with 13 bases spanning the gap. The CDR3 is made up of 16 amino acids. The CDR3 DNA follows: TGTGCCAGCAGCGTAGGGGCGCTAGCGTTCTACAATGAGCAGTTCTTC. Protein product: CASSVGALAFYNEQFF.

The chain employs TRBV27 and TRBJ2-7; D is undetermined. V shed 3 bases and J shed 4 bases, with 16 bases lying between them. The CDR3 has 15 residues. CDR1 MNHEY and CDR2 SMNVEV come from the germline V gene (reference sequence). Here the CDR3 DNA reads TGTGCCAGCAGTTTTTCTTGGGCGTCGGAGTACGAGCAGTACTTC. Amino acid sequence: CASSFSWASEYEQYF.

CDR3 nucleotide sequence: TGTGCCAGCAGTTTAATCGGCGGTGAGCACCAAGAGACCCAGTACTTC. It is translated as CASSLIGGEHQETQYF. The chain joins TRBV12-3 or TRBV12-4 to TRBJ2-5; D is uncertain. Trimming left V 2 bases short and J 0 bases short, with 13 bases between. The CDR3 contains 16 residues.

This clonotype has just a few counts. V is TRBV4-3 and J is TRBJ2-3; D unclear. This CDR3 is built from 17 residues. Germline loops: CDR1 LGHNA, CDR2 YSLEER. Trimming removed 0 bases at V and 0 bases at J, with 13 bases between. This chain's CDR3 is CASSQEVRSVSTDTQYF. The CDR3 DNA reads as TGCGCCAGCAGCCAAGAAGTCCGAAGTGTGAGCACAGATACGCAGTATTTT.

This clonotype has just a few counts. The V call is TRBV4-2, the J call TRBJ1-1; no definite D call. Between the trimmed V and J ends, which lost 1 base and 0 bases, there was a span of 18 bases. CDR3 length equals 18 residues. The V gene's germline CDR1 is LGHNA and CDR2 YNFKEQ. This chain's CDR3 is CASSQAFVHELLNTEAFF. The CDR3 region has the DNA TGTGCCAGCAGCCAAGCCTTTGTCCACGAGTTGCTGAACACTGAAGCTTTCTTT.

This clonotype was counted many times. The chain employs TRBV9 and TRBJ2-3, with D unresolved. V lost 4 bases and J 8 bases, leaving 11 bases between the germline ends. From germline, CDR1 is SGDLS and CDR2 YYNGEE. This CDR3 region has 12 residues. CDR3 coding DNA: TGTGCCAGCAGCCCCACGATTGGTACGCAGTATTTT. Amino acids: CASSPTIGTQYF.

This clonotype was detected ten times or more. The chain combines TRBV5-1 with TRBJ2-7, with D perhaps matching TRBD1 or TRBD2 (6 bases each). The CDR3 covers 15 residues. Germline loops: CDR1 SGHRS, CDR2 YFSETQ. The V and J ends lost 0 bases and 4 bases respectively, with 14 bases between them. The CDR3 loop reads CASSLGGTLGYEQYF. The CDR3 DNA follows: TGCGCCAGCAGCTTGGGCGGGACACTTGGTTACGAGCAGTACTTC.